This T cell receptor beta chain appears in the sequencing data of a study of cytomegalovirus exposure and HLA in healthy donors. The study's findings and limits: A missense variant in DCLRE1C was later tied to TCR beta V- and J-gene trimming. Researchers catalogued 164 TCR beta chains as cytomegalovirus-associated. Confirmation in vitro established that three CMV-associated chains were specific for CMV antigens.

The PCR employed 60 Vbeta primers together with 13 Jbeta primers. In the authors' methods: Later, roughly 80 million unique TCR beta chains were counted in an analysis, and roughly 10 million of them were shared. Using immunoSEQ multiplex PCR, the repertoire was profiled, and TCRdb retains in-frame clones only, with some absent. The V and J calls and clone size are taken from that table; D and trimming were inferred from the DNA. The table shows about 140,000 clones, with around 75% occurring only once. The V end was cut by 3 bases, the J end by 0 bases, with 9 bases between. From germline, CDR1 is SSHAT and CDR2 FNYEAQ (reference sequence). CDR3 length equals 15 residues. About this clone: Its matching antigen is unknown.

The TCR originated in a woman in her twenties or thirties in good health and CMV-seronegative. Sequencing was done on a sample of PBMCs. The rearrangement joins TRBV7-7 to TRBJ1-3; D is ambiguous. DNA for the CDR3: TGTGCCAGCAGCTTCAGGCGGGTCTCTGGAAACACCATATATTTT. Residues: CASSFRRVSGNTIYF.